Many counts were recorded for the clone carrying this T cell receptor beta chain. Its antigen remains unidentified. Germline V lookup: CDR1 SQVTM, CDR2 ANQGSEA. CDR3 length: 14 amino acids. The V end lost 6 bases, the J end lost 5 bases, and 18 bases lay between the germline ends. A universal primer site was added by template switching, and unique molecular identifiers were carried by the cDNA. MiXCR, run by TCRdb on the 5' RACE reads, gives a single entry per CDR3 protein. The table has about 690,000 distinct CDR3 sequences, 5.5% to 7.5% seen once. The data originate from a study of identical twins. Study-level findings and limits: Monozygotic twin pairs showed more out-of-frame TCR alpha sharing than models estimated.

The clonotype was recovered from a young man in good health. Sequencing was carried out using naive T cells sorted from blood. J is TRBJ2-3 and V is TRBV29-1, with D perhaps matching TRBD2 (6 bases). CDR3 region: CSVLTWDSQDTQYF. In DNA form, the CDR3 reads TGCAGCGTGCTGACGTGGGACTCCCAAGATACGCAGTATTTT.